This T cell receptor beta chain originates from a study of T cell responses to AZD1222 COVID-19 vaccine. Study conclusions and caveats: Donors, mostly white British, included more females; clonal diversity was possibly underestimated.

Only in-frame clones appear in the TCRdb table, and some are missing; sequencing was by immunoSEQ multiplex PCR. The table lists approximately 70,000 clones, approximately 89% of them singletons. On this clone: What it recognizes is unknown.

The specimen was peripheral blood, collected 28 days after the second dose of the MenACWY control vaccine. The clonotype originates from an adult who received the MenACWY meningococcal vaccine as a control.

The CDR3 reads CASSVDRANNSPLHF. The CDR3 DNA reads TGTGCCAGCAGTGTGGACAGGGCGAATAATTCACCCCTCCACTTT. This chain links TRBV2 with TRBJ1-6; 8 positions match TRBD1. This CDR3 has 15 residues. J lost 5 bases, V lost 4 bases, and 4 bases had no gene match. The germline CDR1 and CDR2 sequences are SNHLY and FYNNEI.